The clone carrying this T cell receptor beta chain has more than one count but fewer than ten. The record originates from a study of human T cells and chemical hapten exposure. Study summary: The sensitizer, 2% DPC, was used on around 2 cm by around 2 cm of upper inner arm skin.

TCRdb independently ran MiXCR on the RACE reads; one entry per CDR3 protein. The sample yields about 54,000 distinct CDR3 sequences, over 9.5% seen once. Germline V gene data show CDR1 as MRHNA and CDR2 as SNTAGT. The V gene lost 1 base and the J gene lost 2 bases, with 6 bases spanning the gap. This CDR3 spans 14 amino acids. The time point denotes: patch test 2, 6 weeks after DPC sensitization. Treatment here: therapeutic diphenylcyclopropenone sensitization with weekly scalp DPC. The receptor was derived from a woman aged 45-60 years with alopecia areata. Some clones in this sample may be carry-over from other donors' samples. V gene TRBV6-4 combines with J gene TRBJ1-5; D gene uncertain. Source: whole blood, taken in connection with sensitization to the hapten diphenylcyclopropenone (DPC). The CDR3 bases are TGTGCCAGCAGTGACTTCGGGGGCAATCAGCCCCAGCATTTT. Protein sequence: CASSDFGGNQPQHF.